This TCR beta chain was profiled in a study of T cells in Graves' hyperthyroidism and ophthalmopathy. CDR3 length equals 18 residues. With V trimmed by 5 bases and J by 0 bases, 12 bases remained unmatched. Germline V gene data show CDR1 as SGHTA and CDR2 as FQGNSA. This clonotype was counted a few times. Amplification targeted TCR beta CDR3 regions from RNA transcripts. Carried out on the TCR CDR3, a first-round RT-PCR used the HTBI primer set. TCRdb reprocessed the multiplex PCR reads via MiXCR and lists one record per CDR3 protein. The data hold roughly 700,000 distinct CDR3 sequences, with around a sixth observed a single time. Researchers defined stable Graves' hyperthyroidism as no ophthalmopathy progression within 18 months. Those patients with uncontrolled infection, other autoimmune disease, pregnancy or lactation were excluded. The study based diagnoses on clinical symptoms, serum thyroxine and TRAb, thyroid ultrasound and orbital computed tomography.

The chain joins TRBV7-2 to TRBJ2-3; the match to TRBD2 covers 9 bases. The sequenced sample was blood. This TCR was sampled from a man over 45 with Graves' hyperthyroidism. CDR3 nucleotide sequence: TGTGCCAGCAGCGGAATAGCGGGAGCAATCGTAAGCACAGATACGCAGTATTTT. This gives the protein CASSGIAGAIVSTDTQYF.